The rows below give T cell receptor beta chains drawn from one sample of a study of T cell changes during pregnancy in multiple sclerosis. Sequencing used immunoSEQ multiplex PCR; TCRdb keeps in-frame clones, though not all of them. Among tens of thousands of clones listed, approximately 90% were seen once. The source material was CD4+ T cells from peripheral blood mononuclear cells, sampled after pregnancy. The receptors come from a female donor with multiple sclerosis, enrolled in a pregnancy study. The CDR3 runs from the conserved cysteine through the conserved F or W. Each record gives: V gene, D gene, J gene, CDR3 protein. A D gene is named only where the DNA matches it firmly.

V gene: TRBV5-1; D gene: -; J gene: TRBJ2-1; CDR3 protein: CASSLLDPGVYEQFF
V gene: TRBV27; D gene: TRBD1; J gene: TRBJ2-1; CDR3 protein: CASSLVGQGNEQFF
V gene: TRBV12-5; D gene: TRBD1; J gene: TRBJ2-3; CDR3 protein: CASGLARQGARTDTQYF
V gene: TRBV18; D gene: TRBD2; J gene: TRBJ2-7; CDR3 protein: CASSPLRAGLAGVEQYF
V gene: TRBV21-1; D gene: -; J gene: TRBJ2-5; CDR3 protein: CASSRRGGETQYF
V gene: TRBV7-8; D gene: -; J gene: TRBJ2-5; CDR3 protein: CASSRRVTTRGETQYF
V gene: TRBV6-6; D gene: TRBD1; J gene: TRBJ1-2; CDR3 protein: CASSSPRTGVDYGYTF
V gene: TRBV6-1; D gene: -; J gene: TRBJ1-1; CDR3 protein: CASRLDSLANTEAFF
V gene: TRBV18; D gene: TRBD2; J gene: TRBJ2-3; CDR3 protein: CASSPAGGRSTDTQYF
V gene: TRBV6-1; D gene: TRBD1; J gene: TRBJ1-1; CDR3 protein: CASSRQGMYTEAFF
V gene: TRBV7-8; D gene: TRBD1; J gene: TRBJ2-3; CDR3 protein: CASSLVRGNRGLADTQYF
V gene: TRBV5-5; D gene: TRBD1; J gene: TRBJ2-5; CDR3 protein: CASSFDRAKTQYF
V gene: TRBV4-2; D gene: TRBD1; J gene: TRBJ2-2; CDR3 protein: CASSRRGQGNTGELFF
V gene: TRBV11-2; D gene: TRBD1; J gene: TRBJ1-1; CDR3 protein: CASRDDRARGGAFF
V gene: TRBV7-3; D gene: TRBD2; J gene: TRBJ2-5; CDR3 protein: CASSPGPGGGETQYF
V gene: TRBV5-1; D gene: -; J gene: TRBJ1-4; CDR3 protein: CASSLDTVATNEKLFF
V gene: TRBV20-1; D gene: TRBD2; J gene: TRBJ2-1; CDR3 protein: CSARPAGVPFF
V gene: TRBV19; D gene: TRBD1; J gene: TRBJ1-2; CDR3 protein: CASSTYRTGSGYTF
V gene: TRBV15; D gene: -; J gene: TRBJ2-4; CDR3 protein: CATGPGRLAKNIQYF
V gene: TRBV4-2; D gene: -; J gene: TRBJ2-7; CDR3 protein: CASSQGNEGAYEQYF
V gene: TRBV19; D gene: TRBD2; J gene: TRBJ2-2; CDR3 protein: CASSIKKGLAGSGELFF
V gene: TRBV5-1; D gene: TRBD1; J gene: TRBJ2-7; CDR3 protein: CASSLDGTEYYEQYF
V gene: TRBV18; D gene: -; J gene: TRBJ2-3; CDR3 protein: CASSPQRSTDTQYF
V gene: TRBV5-5; D gene: -; J gene: TRBJ1-1; CDR3 protein: CASSLGSLNTEAFF
V gene: TRBV10-2; D gene: TRBD1; J gene: TRBJ2-2; CDR3 protein: CASRDPGGRSTGELFF
V gene: TRBV5-4; D gene: TRBD2; J gene: TRBJ2-3; CDR3 protein: CASSSGGSGGYFTDTQYF
V gene: TRBV27; D gene: TRBD1; J gene: TRBJ1-2; CDR3 protein: CASSLSGTVMALYGYTF
V gene: TRBV18; D gene: TRBD1; J gene: TRBJ2-7; CDR3 protein: CASSPRTGTAYEQYF
V gene: TRBV19; D gene: TRBD2; J gene: TRBJ2-2; CDR3 protein: CASSIVGLADTGELFF
V gene: TRBV4-1; D gene: TRBD1; J gene: TRBJ1-2; CDR3 protein: CASSQGDRVGYTF
V gene: TRBV27; D gene: -; J gene: TRBJ1-1; CDR3 protein: CASSLVAGTEAFF
V gene: TRBV6-1; D gene: TRBD1; J gene: TRBJ1-5; CDR3 protein: CASSVTGVNQPQHF
V gene: TRBV11-3; D gene: TRBD2; J gene: TRBJ2-1; CDR3 protein: CASSLVLAGALGEQFF